A selection of T cell receptor beta chains follows, all from one sample in a study of cytomegalovirus exposure and HLA in healthy donors. Method: immunoSEQ multiplex PCR; TCRdb's copy keeps in-frame clones and lacks some. This sample has 65,000 or so clones, with about 94% found just once. Sequenced sample: PBMCs. The receptors come from a man aged 18 to 35 in good health and CMV-seropositive. CDR3s include the opening cysteine and the closing phenylalanine or tryptophan. The order of the fields is V gene, clone size, J gene, CDR3 protein. Only part of the rows carry a size: once, few, many, or a class if the clone is expanded.

v_gene: TRBV2; abundance: NA; j_gene: TRBJ2-5; CDR3aa: CASNDDALGLEKETQYF
v_gene: TRBV7-2; abundance: NA; j_gene: TRBJ2-3; CDR3aa: CASSLALTSGGTDTQYF
v_gene: TRBV10-3; abundance: NA; j_gene: TRBJ2-7; CDR3aa: CATAALAESTYEQYF
v_gene: TRBV25-1; abundance: NA; j_gene: TRBJ2-1; CDR3aa: CASSDCPGFSLEQFF
v_gene: TRBV7-9; abundance: NA; j_gene: TRBJ2-1; CDR3aa: CASRAPAGGGNEQFF
v_gene: TRBV27; abundance: NA; j_gene: TRBJ2-7; CDR3aa: CASSLKHAYEQYF
v_gene: TRBV19; abundance: NA; j_gene: TRBJ1-2; CDR3aa: CASSRGQEDYGYTF
v_gene: TRBV2; abundance: NA; j_gene: TRBJ1-1; CDR3aa: CASRGPGGNTEAFF
v_gene: TRBV7-8; abundance: NA; j_gene: TRBJ1-4; CDR3aa: CASSKDRVTNEKLFF
v_gene: TRBV7-9; abundance: NA; j_gene: TRBJ1-1; CDR3aa: CASSASGQGITEAFF
v_gene: TRBV2; abundance: NA; j_gene: TRBJ2-1; CDR3aa: CASSVQGVNEQFF
v_gene: TRBV27; abundance: NA; j_gene: TRBJ2-3; CDR3aa: CASRGTGSTQYF
v_gene: TRBV27; abundance: once; j_gene: TRBJ1-1; CDR3aa: CASSPIPAGVNTEAFF
v_gene: TRBV28; abundance: NA; j_gene: TRBJ1-4; CDR3aa: CASSLTTSYGWTNEKLFF
v_gene: TRBV6-1; abundance: NA; j_gene: TRBJ1-2; CDR3aa: CASSGRDPTGTF
v_gene: TRBV19; abundance: NA; j_gene: TRBJ1-5; CDR3aa: CASSIDSGGGQPQHF
v_gene: TRBV11-2; abundance: NA; j_gene: TRBJ2-7; CDR3aa: CASSLRQSYEQYF
v_gene: TRBV28; abundance: NA; j_gene: TRBJ2-1; CDR3aa: CASSLTSGGYNEQFF
v_gene: TRBV25-1; abundance: few; j_gene: TRBJ2-7; CDR3aa: CASSEGDEQYF
v_gene: TRBV20-1; abundance: NA; j_gene: TRBJ1-1; CDR3aa: CSAGASEAFF
v_gene: TRBV19; abundance: NA; j_gene: TRBJ2-5; CDR3aa: CASSPPRAMETQYF
v_gene: TRBV7-3; abundance: NA; j_gene: TRBJ1-2; CDR3aa: CASSLRNLRGNYGYTF
v_gene: TRBV9; abundance: NA; j_gene: TRBJ1-2; CDR3aa: CASSVAATGGSGFGYGYTF
v_gene: TRBV4-1; abundance: NA; j_gene: TRBJ2-7; CDR3aa: CASSQTSGRPYEQYF
v_gene: TRBV15; abundance: NA; j_gene: TRBJ2-1; CDR3aa: CATSFSAGQNEQFF
v_gene: TRBV5-4; abundance: NA; j_gene: TRBJ1-1; CDR3aa: CASRSGGDLEAFF
v_gene: TRBV7-9; abundance: NA; j_gene: TRBJ2-3; CDR3aa: CASTLGNSGGTDTQYF
v_gene: TRBV6-5; abundance: NA; j_gene: TRBJ2-7; CDR3aa: CASSYQDEQYF
v_gene: TRBV6-6; abundance: NA; j_gene: TRBJ2-1; CDR3aa: CASNNRGSDEQFF
v_gene: TRBV29-1; abundance: NA; j_gene: TRBJ2-3; CDR3aa: CSVDAFGLAGGTDTQYF
v_gene: TRBV4-3; abundance: NA; j_gene: TRBJ2-1; CDR3aa: CASSQFSGRPHEQFF
v_gene: TRBV27; abundance: NA; j_gene: TRBJ2-7; CDR3aa: CASSLDGGHPYEQYF
v_gene: TRBV7-3; abundance: few; j_gene: TRBJ1-1; CDR3aa: CASSQGPNTEAFF
v_gene: TRBV6-1; abundance: NA; j_gene: TRBJ1-3; CDR3aa: CASSERGYSGNTIYF
v_gene: TRBV7-3; abundance: NA; j_gene: TRBJ2-2; CDR3aa: CASSLRTGGTAGELFF
v_gene: TRBV5-5; abundance: NA; j_gene: TRBJ2-5; CDR3aa: CASSQNGQGWETQYF
v_gene: TRBV7-2; abundance: NA; j_gene: TRBJ2-7; CDR3aa: CASSLGLQSYEQYF
v_gene: TRBV19; abundance: NA; j_gene: TRBJ1-5; CDR3aa: CASSPGQGFTQPQHF
v_gene: TRBV5-5; abundance: NA; j_gene: TRBJ2-7; CDR3aa: CASSNGQGTSYEQYF
v_gene: TRBV27; abundance: few; j_gene: TRBJ2-1; CDR3aa: CASRVAGPYNEQFF
v_gene: TRBV19; abundance: NA; j_gene: TRBJ2-7; CDR3aa: CASSIRIWVDEQYF
v_gene: TRBV2; abundance: NA; j_gene: TRBJ2-1; CDR3aa: CASTAGGDEQFF
v_gene: TRBV29-1; abundance: NA; j_gene: TRBJ2-1; CDR3aa: CSAPGGGGPYNEQFF
v_gene: TRBV9; abundance: NA; j_gene: TRBJ2-7; CDR3aa: CASSVGMTSGGEQYF
v_gene: TRBV28; abundance: NA; j_gene: TRBJ2-7; CDR3aa: CASMTGRTYEQYF
v_gene: TRBV10-1; abundance: NA; j_gene: TRBJ1-2; CDR3aa: CASSERTSTGYTF
v_gene: TRBV14; abundance: NA; j_gene: TRBJ1-2; CDR3aa: CASSPLDREQGNGYTF
v_gene: TRBV27; abundance: NA; j_gene: TRBJ2-3; CDR3aa: CASSLLSTDTQYF
v_gene: TRBV7-2; abundance: NA; j_gene: TRBJ2-2; CDR3aa: CASSLEGLATGELFF
v_gene: TRBV6-1; abundance: NA; j_gene: TRBJ2-1; CDR3aa: CASTPQRFYEQFF
v_gene: TRBV18; abundance: NA; j_gene: TRBJ2-5; CDR3aa: CASSPSGLETQYF
v_gene: TRBV19; abundance: NA; j_gene: TRBJ2-1; CDR3aa: CASSISSGSNEQFF
v_gene: TRBV28; abundance: NA; j_gene: TRBJ2-3; CDR3aa: CASSSDTTSTDTQYF
v_gene: TRBV7-3; abundance: NA; j_gene: TRBJ2-1; CDR3aa: CASSPLGTSGAEEQFF
v_gene: TRBV7-8; abundance: NA; j_gene: TRBJ1-6; CDR3aa: CASSPIGGSYNSPLHF
v_gene: TRBV28; abundance: NA; j_gene: TRBJ1-5; CDR3aa: CASLDYYNQPQHF
v_gene: TRBV2; abundance: few; j_gene: TRBJ2-7; CDR3aa: CASRPGQGNYEQYF
v_gene: TRBV15; abundance: once; j_gene: TRBJ1-4; CDR3aa: CATSRDGTGGSKLFF